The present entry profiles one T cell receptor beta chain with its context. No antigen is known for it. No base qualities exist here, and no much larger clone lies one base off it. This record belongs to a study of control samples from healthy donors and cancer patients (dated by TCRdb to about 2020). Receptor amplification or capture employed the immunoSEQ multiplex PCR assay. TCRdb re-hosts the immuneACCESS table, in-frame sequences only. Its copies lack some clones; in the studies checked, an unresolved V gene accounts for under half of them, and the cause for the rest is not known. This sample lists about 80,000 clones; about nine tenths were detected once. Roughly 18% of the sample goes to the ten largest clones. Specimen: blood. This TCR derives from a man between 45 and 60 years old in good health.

Read as DNA, the sequence is TGTGCCAGCAGCTTGTTGGACAGGGCCCCTACAGATACGCAGTATTTT. Translated, this gives CASSLLDRAPTDTQYF. The V and J segments used are TRBV5-6 and TRBJ2-3; TRBD1 aligns with 8 central bases. Taken from cysteine to phenylalanine, the CDR3 has 16 residues. The sequence is cut down to CDR3 DNA, 48 bases in frame from base 1. CDR1 SGHDT and CDR2 YYEEEE were looked up in the germline V gene. Ends trimmed: V by 1 base, J by 3 bases; bases unmatched to a gene: 7.